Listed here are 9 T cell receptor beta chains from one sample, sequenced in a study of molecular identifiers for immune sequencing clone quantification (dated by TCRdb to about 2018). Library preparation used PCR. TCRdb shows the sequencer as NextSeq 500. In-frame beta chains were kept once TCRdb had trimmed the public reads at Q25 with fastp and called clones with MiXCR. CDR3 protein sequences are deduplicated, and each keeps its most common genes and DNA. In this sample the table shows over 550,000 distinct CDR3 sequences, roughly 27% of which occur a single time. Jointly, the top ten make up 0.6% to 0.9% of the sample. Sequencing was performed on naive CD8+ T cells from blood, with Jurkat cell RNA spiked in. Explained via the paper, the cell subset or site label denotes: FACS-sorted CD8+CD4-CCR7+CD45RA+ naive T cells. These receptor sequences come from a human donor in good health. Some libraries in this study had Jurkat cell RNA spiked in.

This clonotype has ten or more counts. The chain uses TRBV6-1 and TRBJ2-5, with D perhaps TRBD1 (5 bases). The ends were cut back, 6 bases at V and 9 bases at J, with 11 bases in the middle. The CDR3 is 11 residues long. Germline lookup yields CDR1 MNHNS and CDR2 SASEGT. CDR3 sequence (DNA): TGTGCCAGCAGCACAGGACATCCCCAGTACTTC. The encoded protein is CASSTGHPQYF.

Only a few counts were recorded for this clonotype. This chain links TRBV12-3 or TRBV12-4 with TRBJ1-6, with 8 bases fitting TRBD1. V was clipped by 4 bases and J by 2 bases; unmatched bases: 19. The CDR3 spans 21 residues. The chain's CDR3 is CASSSSHLLTGDLPYNSPLHF. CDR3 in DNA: TGTGCCAGCAGTTCCTCCCACTTACTGACAGGGGACCTGCCCTATAATTCACCCCTCCACTTT.

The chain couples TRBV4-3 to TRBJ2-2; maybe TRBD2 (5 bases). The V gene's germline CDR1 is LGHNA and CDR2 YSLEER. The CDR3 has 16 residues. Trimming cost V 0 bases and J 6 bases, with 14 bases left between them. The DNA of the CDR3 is TGCGCCAGCAGCCAAGACCGCCTGAGCGGAGCCGGGGAGCTGTTTTTT. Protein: CASSQDRLSGAGELFF.

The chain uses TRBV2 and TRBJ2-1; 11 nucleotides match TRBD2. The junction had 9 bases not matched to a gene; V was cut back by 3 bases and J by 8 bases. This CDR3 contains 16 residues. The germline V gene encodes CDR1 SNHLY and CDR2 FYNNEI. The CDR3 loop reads CASSDFSSGRRDEQFF. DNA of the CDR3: TGTGCCAGCAGTGATTTCTCTAGCGGGAGGCGCGATGAGCAGTTCTTC.

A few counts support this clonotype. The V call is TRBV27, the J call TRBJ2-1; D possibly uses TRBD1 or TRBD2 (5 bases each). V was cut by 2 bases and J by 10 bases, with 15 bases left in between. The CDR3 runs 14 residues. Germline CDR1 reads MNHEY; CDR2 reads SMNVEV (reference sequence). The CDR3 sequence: CASSLGAWDVEQFF. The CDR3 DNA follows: TGTGCCAGCAGTTTAGGCGCTTGGGACGTAGAGCAGTTCTTC.

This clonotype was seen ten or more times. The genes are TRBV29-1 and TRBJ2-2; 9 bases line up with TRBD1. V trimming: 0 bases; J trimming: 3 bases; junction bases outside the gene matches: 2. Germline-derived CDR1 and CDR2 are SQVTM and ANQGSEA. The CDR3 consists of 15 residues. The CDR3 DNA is TGCAGCGTTGAAGAACGGGACAGGGACACCGGGGAGCTGTTTTTT. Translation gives CSVEERDRDTGELFF.

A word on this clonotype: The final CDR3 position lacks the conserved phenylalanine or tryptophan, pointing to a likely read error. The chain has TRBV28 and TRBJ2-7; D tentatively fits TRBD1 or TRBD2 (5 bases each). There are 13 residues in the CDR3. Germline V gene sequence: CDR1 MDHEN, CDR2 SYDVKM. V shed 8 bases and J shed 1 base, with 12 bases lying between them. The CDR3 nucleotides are TGTGCCAGCTTCGGGACGGAATCCTACGAGCAGTACTCC. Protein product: CASFGTESYEQYS.

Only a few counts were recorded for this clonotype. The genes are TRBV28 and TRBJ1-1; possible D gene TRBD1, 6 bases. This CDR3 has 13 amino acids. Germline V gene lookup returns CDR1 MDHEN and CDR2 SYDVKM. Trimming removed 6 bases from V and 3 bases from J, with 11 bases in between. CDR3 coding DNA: TGTGCCAGCAGATTTCAGGGGTACACTGAAGCTTTCTTT. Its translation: CASRFQGYTEAFF.

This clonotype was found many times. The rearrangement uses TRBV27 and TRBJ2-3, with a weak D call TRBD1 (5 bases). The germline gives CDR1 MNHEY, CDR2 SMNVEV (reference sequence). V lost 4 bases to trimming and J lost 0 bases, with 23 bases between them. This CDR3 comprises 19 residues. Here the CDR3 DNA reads TGTGCCAGCAGTTCCATCGACATTGGGGCTGGGTATAGCACAGATACGCAGTATTTT. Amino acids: CASSSIDIGAGYSTDTQYF.